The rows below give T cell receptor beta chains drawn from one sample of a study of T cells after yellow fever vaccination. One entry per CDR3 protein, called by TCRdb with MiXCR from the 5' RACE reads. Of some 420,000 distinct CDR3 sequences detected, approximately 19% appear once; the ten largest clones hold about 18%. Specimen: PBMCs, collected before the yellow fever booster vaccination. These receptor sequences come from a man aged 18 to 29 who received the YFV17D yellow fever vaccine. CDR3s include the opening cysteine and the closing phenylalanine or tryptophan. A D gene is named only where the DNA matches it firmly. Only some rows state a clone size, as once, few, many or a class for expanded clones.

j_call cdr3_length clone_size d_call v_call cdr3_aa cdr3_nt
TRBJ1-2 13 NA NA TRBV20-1 CREHRESCGGYTF TGCAGGGAGCACAGGGAGTCCTGCGGTGGCTACACCTTC
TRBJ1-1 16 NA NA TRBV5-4 CASSSGTIHSNTEAFF TGTGCCAGCAGCAGCGGGACAATTCATTCGAACACTGAAGCTTTCTTT
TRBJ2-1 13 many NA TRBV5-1 CASSLGWNNEQFF TGCGCCAGCAGCTTGGGATGGAACAATGAGCAGTTCTTC
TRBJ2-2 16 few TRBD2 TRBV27 CASSTQRGENTGELFF TGTGCCAGCAGTACCCAGCGGGGGGAGAACACCGGGGAGCTGTTTTTT
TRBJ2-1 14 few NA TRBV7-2 CASSDSLRANEQFF TGTGCCAGCAGCGACTCCTTGCGGGCGAATGAGCAGTTCTTC
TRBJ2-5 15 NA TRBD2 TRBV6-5 CASSWLERGMETQYF TGTGCCAGCAGTTGGCTAGAGCGGGGGATGGAGACCCAGTACTTC
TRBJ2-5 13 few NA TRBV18 CASSPGAGETQYF TGTGCCAGCTCACCGGGTGCAGGGGAAACCCAGTACTTC
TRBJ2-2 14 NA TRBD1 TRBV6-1 CASRWDRATGELFF TGTGCCAGCAGGTGGGACAGAGCCACCGGGGAGCTGTTTTTT
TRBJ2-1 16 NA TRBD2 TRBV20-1 CSARDLAGPAYNEQFF TGCAGTGCTAGAGATCTAGCGGGGCCAGCCTACAATGAGCAGTTCTTC
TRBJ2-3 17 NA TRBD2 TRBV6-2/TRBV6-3 CASSYSTAGGDTDTQYF TGTGCCAGCAGTTACTCGACGGCGGGGGGCGATACAGATACGCAGTATTTT
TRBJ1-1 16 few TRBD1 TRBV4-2 CASSQDSRTGNTEAFF TGTGCCAGCAGCCAAGATAGTAGGACAGGGAACACTGAAGCTTTCTTT
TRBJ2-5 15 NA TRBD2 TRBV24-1 CATSDFLAGVETQYF TGTGCCACCAGTGATTTCCTGGCGGGGGTGGAGACCCAGTACTTC
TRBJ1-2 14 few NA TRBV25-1 CASSPSGGAYGYTF TGTGCCAGCAGCCCTTCCGGGGGGGCCTATGGCTACACCTTC
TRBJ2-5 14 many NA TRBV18 CASSPPGTQETQYF TGTGCCAGCTCACCCCCCGGGACCCAAGAGACCCAGTACTTC
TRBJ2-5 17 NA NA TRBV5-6 CASSETTRTNNQETQYF TGTGCCAGCAGCGAAACGACGAGGACTAACAACCAAGAGACCCAGTACTTC
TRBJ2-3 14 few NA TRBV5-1 CASSPDSTTDTQYF TGCGCCAGCAGCCCGGACAGTACCACAGATACGCAGTATTTT
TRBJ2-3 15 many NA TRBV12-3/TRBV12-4 CASSLLVSSTDTQYF TGTGCCAGCAGTTTACTAGTCTCTTCCACAGATACGCAGTATTTT
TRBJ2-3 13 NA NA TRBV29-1 CSVVWSSADTQYF TGCAGCGTTGTTTGGAGTTCGGCAGATACGCAGTATTTT
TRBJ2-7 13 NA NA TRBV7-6 CASSLTGLDEQYF TGTGCCAGCAGCTTGACAGGTTTGGACGAGCAGTACTTC
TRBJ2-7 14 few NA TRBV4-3 CASSQKTNSYEQYF TGCGCCAGCAGCCAAAAGACTAACTCCTACGAGCAGTACTTC
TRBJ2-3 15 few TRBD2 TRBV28 CASMAGGGGTDTQYF TGTGCCAGCATGGCCGGGGGGGGAGGCACAGATACGCAGTATTTT
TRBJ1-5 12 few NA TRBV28 CASQGSDQPQHF TGTGCCAGCCAGGGATCCGATCAGCCCCAGCATTTT
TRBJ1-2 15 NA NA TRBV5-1 CASSLVWEGSEGYTF TGCGCCAGCAGCTTGGTCTGGGAGGGATCGGAAGGCTACACCTTC
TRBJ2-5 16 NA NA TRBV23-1 CASGTFSFYDIETQYF TGCGCCAGCGGTACCTTTAGCTTCTATGATATTGAGACCCAGTACTTC
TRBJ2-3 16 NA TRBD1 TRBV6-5 CASSYAGQGVTDTQYF TGTGCCAGCAGTTATGCGGGACAGGGTGTCACAGATACGCAGTATTTT
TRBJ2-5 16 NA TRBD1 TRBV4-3 CASSQDHDRGRETQYF TGCGCCAGCAGCCAAGATCACGACAGGGGCCGGGAGACCCAGTACTTC
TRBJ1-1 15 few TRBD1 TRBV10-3 CAISPGTGGGGEVFF TGTGCCATCAGTCCCGGGACAGGGGGCGGAGGTGAAGTTTTCTTT
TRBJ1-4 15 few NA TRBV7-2 CASSPAPEADEKLFF TGTGCCAGCAGCCCCGCCCCGGAGGCCGATGAAAAACTGTTTTTT